This T cell receptor beta chain was recovered during a study of T cells in Graves' hyperthyroidism and ophthalmopathy. Overall study context: Pretreatment peripheral blood was obtained at initial diagnosis.

The CDR3 runs 16 residues. V lost 2 bases and J lost 1; bases outside the gene matches: 3. Germline V gene sequence: CDR1 PRHDT, CDR2 FYEKMQ (reference sequence). Whole-study results and caveats: Ophthalmopathy and stable hyperthyroidism were separated by a 13 V-J model.

The hyperthyroidism was newly diagnosed and had lasted under 2 months; the patients were aged 18 to 65. Template material for amplifying TCR beta CDR3 regions consisted of RNA transcripts. The TCR CDR3 was amplified in a first-round RT-PCR using the HTBI primer set. TCRdb passed the multiplex PCR reads through MiXCR, listing each CDR3 protein once. Of around 340,000 distinct CDR3 sequences in the sample, 18% are singletons; the top ten hold around 50%. This clonotype occurred a few times. Its antigen is unidentified. The chain employs TRBV13 and TRBJ2-5; 11 nucleotides align to TRBD2. The sequenced material came from blood. The sequence was obtained from a woman aged 50 to 60 with Graves' hyperthyroidism. CDR3: CASSLFLAGGQETQYF. CDR3 coding DNA: TGTGCCAGCAGCTTATTTCTAGCGGGAGGCCAAGAGACCCAGTACTTC.